One and the same sample provided the 29 T cell receptor beta chains below, sequenced in a study of T cells after yellow fever vaccination. TCRdb ran MiXCR on the 5' RACE reads and lists one entry per CDR3 protein. Among some 49,000 distinct CDR3 sequences listed, 5.5% to 8% were seen once. Source: PBMCs, either bulk or a sorted T-cell subset (CD4+, CD8+, memory, or dextramer-sorted; not recorded which), taken 45 days after the yellow fever booster vaccination. Every receptor here comes from a young man who received the YFV17D yellow fever vaccine.

This clonotype has a count of ten or more. The chain couples TRBV4-3 to TRBJ2-3, with D unclear. Germline V CDR1 and CDR2: LGHNA, YSLEER. The CDR3 has 17 residues. V was trimmed by 3 bases and J by 0 bases, leaving 16 bases between them. As DNA, the CDR3 is TGCGCCAGCAGCCAGGGCCCGACTGCCACTAGCACAGATACGCAGTATTTT. Translation: CASSQGPTATSTDTQYF.

This clonotype was counted many times. This chain connects TRBV6-5 to TRBJ2-3; 10 nucleotides agree with TRBD2. This CDR3 is built from 15 residues. The germline CDR1 and CDR2 sequences are MNHEY and SVGAGI. The V gene end was trimmed by 4 bases and the J gene end by 5 bases; junction bases not matched to a gene: 6. CDR3 DNA sequence: TGTGCCAGCAGTTCTCTAGCGGGAGTGGGAGATACGCAGTATTTT. Translated: CASSSLAGVGDTQYF.

In its sample, this clonotype was seen a few times. The chain links TRBV12-3 or TRBV12-4 to TRBJ1-1; TRBD1 aligns across 9 bases. Trimming took 2 bases from V and 0 from J; bases not matched to a gene: 7. The CDR3 is 17 amino acids. The CDR3, as DNA: TGTGCCAGCAGTTTAAAAACAGGGGGCGCGGTGAACACTGAAGCTTTCTTT. This sequence encodes CASSLKTGGAVNTEAFF.

This clonotype was detected only a few times. This chain's CDR3 is CASSSGSIFF. The CDR3 DNA reads as TGTGCCAGTAGTTCAGGGTCGATTTTCTTT. The rearrangement links TRBV19 to TRBJ1-1, with a possible D match to TRBD1 (5 bases). Germline CDR1 and CDR2: LNHDA and SQIVND (reference sequence). The CDR3 runs 10 residues. Trimming removed 5 bases from V and 13 bases from J, with 11 bases in between.

The chain recombines TRBV7-2 with TRBJ2-5, with 13 bases matching TRBD2. The CDR3 has 16 residues. Germline loops: CDR1 SGHTA, CDR2 FQGNSA. The V and J ends lost 4 bases and 5 bases, in that order; junction bases with no gene match: 7. Here the CDR3 DNA reads TGTGCCAGCAGCTCCGGACTAGCGGGAGATTTCGAGACCCAGTACTTC. Its translation: CASSSGLAGDFETQYF.

The sample holds a few counts of this clonotype. The gene calls are TRBV20-1 and TRBJ1-2; perhaps TRBD1 as D (6 bases). The CDR3 length is 14 residues. Trimming cost V 4 bases and J 4 bases, with 16 bases left between them. In germline, CDR1 is DFQATT, CDR2 SNEGSKA (reference sequence). This chain's CDR3 is CSAKARGGGYGYTF. CDR3 bases: TGCAGTGCTAAAGCCCGAGGGGGTGGCTATGGCTACACCTTC.

This clonotype was seen ten or more times. The chain joins TRBV29-1 to TRBJ2-1; no reliable D call. The CDR3 has 14 residues. The ends were cut back, 5 bases at V and 0 bases at J, with 11 bases in the middle. Germline CDR1 and CDR2: SQVTM and ANQGSEA. CDR3 coding DNA: TGCAGCGTTTCGGCCCGAAGCTCCTACAATGAGCAGTTCTTC. As protein: CSVSARSSYNEQFF.

This clonotype came up many times. The chain employs TRBV27 and TRBJ2-7; D is perhaps TRBD1 (6 bases). Between the trimmed V and J ends, which lost 5 bases and 3 bases, there was a span of 14 bases. CDR1 is MNHEY and CDR2 is SMNVEV in the germline V gene (reference sequence). The CDR3 totals 14 residues. CDR3 in amino acids: CASSPPGHIYEQYF. The CDR3 DNA follows: TGTGCCAGCAGTCCACCGGGACATATCTACGAGCAGTACTTC.

This clonotype was detected ten times or more. The genes are TRBV15 and TRBJ2-5; no clear D gene. V was cut by 5 bases and J by 1 base, with 14 bases left in between. The CDR3 extends over 15 amino acids. CDR1 is LNHNV and CDR2 is YYDKDF in the germline V gene (reference sequence). The CDR3 loop reads CATSSERPPQETQYF. The CDR3 DNA follows: TGTGCCACCAGCTCAGAGCGTCCCCCCCAAGAGACCCAGTACTTC. The full variable domain, completed using reference TRBV15 and TRBJ2-5, is DAMVIQNPRYQVTQFGKPVTLSCSQTLNHNVMYWYQQKSSQAPKLLFHYYDKDFNNEADTPDNFQSRRPNTSFCFLDIRSPGLGDTAMYLCATSSERPPQETQYFGPGTRLLVL.

This clonotype was detected only a few times. V and J are TRBV20-1 and TRBJ2-5, with a possible D match to TRBD2 (5 bases). The length of the CDR3 is 16 residues. The ends were cut back, 3 bases at V and 2 bases at J, with 19 bases in the middle. The V gene's germline CDR1 is DFQATT and CDR2 SNEGSKA (reference sequence). CDR3: CSARALGSLVQETQYF. In DNA, the CDR3 is TGCAGTGCTAGGGCGCTAGGGAGTCTCGTACAAGAGACCCAGTACTTC.

The chain couples TRBV10-3 to TRBJ2-1; D possibly matches TRBD1 or TRBD2 (5 bases each). V was shortened by 0 bases and J by 10 bases, with 19 bases between the two germline ends. Germline V gene sequence: CDR1 ENHRY, CDR2 SYGVKD. The CDR3 covers 16 residues. This CDR3 is CAISESTVGTQTEQFF. The CDR3 DNA reads as TGTGCCATCAGTGAGTCTACTGTCGGGACCCAAACCGAGCAGTTCTTC.

This clonotype was counted at least ten times. The chain is built from TRBV5-6 and TRBJ2-5, with D perhaps matching TRBD1 or TRBD2 (5 bases each). The CDR3 has 14 residues. The V and J ends lost 3 bases and 1 base respectively, with 10 bases between them. Germline CDR1 is SGHDT and CDR2 is YYEEEE. Here the CDR3 reads CASSSPGTQETQYF. The CDR3 bases are TGTGCCAGCAGCTCACCGGGGACCCAAGAGACCCAGTACTTC.

This clonotype appeared many times. The chain uses TRBV5-1 and TRBJ2-1, with D possibly being TRBD1 or TRBD2 (5 bases each). V dropped 0 bases and J dropped 2 bases, with 9 bases sitting between them. CDR3 length: 15 amino acids. The germline CDR1 and CDR2 sequences are SGHRS and YFSETQ. As DNA, the CDR3 is TGCGCCAGCAGCTTGGGGGGGACGGCCTACAATGAGCAGTTCTTC. Translated, it gives CASSLGGTAYNEQFF.

This clonotype showed up many times. The gene calls are TRBV4-3 and TRBJ2-7; a possible D gene is TRBD2 (5 bases). Trimming pared 2 bases from V and 7 bases from J, leaving 15 bases between. This CDR3 spans 14 amino acids. Germline CDR1 reads LGHNA; CDR2 reads YSLEER. For the CDR3, the DNA is TGCGCCAGCAGCCAAACGCTGACCTCGGGGGAGCAGTACTTC. Translation: CASSQTLTSGEQYF.

Ten or more counts support this clonotype. The rearrangement joins TRBV7-8 to TRBJ2-1, with TRBD2 identical over 8 bases. CDR1 is SGHVS, CDR2 FQNEAQ, per germline. Trimming removed 2 bases from V and 0 bases from J; junction bases left unmatched: 3. The CDR3 runs 16 residues. CDR3 coding DNA: TGTGCCAGCAGCTTAACTAGCGGCCTCTCCTACAATGAGCAGTTCTTC. Translating it yields CASSLTSGLSYNEQFF. The full variable domain, its missing parts supplied by reference TRBV7-8 and TRBJ2-1, is GAGVSQSPRYKVAKRGQDVALRCDPISGHVSLFWYQQALGQGPEFLTYFQNEAQLDKSGLPSDRFFAERPEGSVSTLKIQRTQQEDSAVYLCASSLTSGLSYNEQFFGPGTRLTVL.

In this sample, this clonotype turned up many times. This chain uses TRBV7-8 with TRBJ2-1; D possibly uses TRBD1 or TRBD2 (6 bases each). There are 15 residues in the CDR3. V was pared by 7 bases and J by 9 bases, with 22 bases between. CDR1 SGHVS and CDR2 FQNEAQ come from the germline V gene. The CDR3 bases are TGTGCCAGCAATCTGGGGGCCGGGACCGGGAGTGAGCAGTTCTTC. Translated: CASNLGAGTGSEQFF. Supplemented by reference TRBV7-8 and TRBJ2-1, the full variable domain reads GAGVSQSPRYKVAKRGQDVALRCDPISGHVSLFWYQQALGQGPEFLTYFQNEAQLDKSGLPSDRFFAERPEGSVSTLKIQRTQQEDSAVYLCASNLGAGTGSEQFFGPGTRLTVL.

There are many counts of this clonotype. The CDR3 DNA reads as TGCGCCAGCAGCCAAGATGGGCAGGGACTATTCACCCTCCACTTT. It encodes CASSQDGQGLFTLHF. The rearrangement joins TRBV4-3 to TRBJ1-6; possible D gene TRBD1, 5 bases. V was cut by 0 bases and J by 14 bases, with 17 bases left in between. The CDR3 spans 15 residues. Germline V lookup: CDR1 LGHNA, CDR2 YSLEER.

This clonotype was seen repeatedly, ten times or more. The rearrangement joins TRBV27 to TRBJ2-1, with D perhaps matching TRBD2 (5 bases). Germline CDR1 MNHEY, CDR2 SMNVEV (reference sequence). The CDR3 spans 15 residues. Trimming removed 2 bases at V and 9 bases at J, with 17 bases between. CDR3 in amino acids: CASSLGSGGLLEQFF. CDR3 nucleotides: TGTGCCAGCAGTTTAGGGTCAGGAGGATTACTTGAGCAGTTCTTC.

The CDR3 reads CAISESRQGAIEQYF. In DNA form, the CDR3 reads TGTGCCATCAGTGAGTCGAGACAGGGGGCAATCGAGCAGTACTTC. The V call is TRBV10-3, the J call TRBJ2-7, with 10 nucleotides matching TRBD1. This CDR3 has 15 amino acids. Germline values: CDR1 ENHRY, CDR2 SYGVKD. V was clipped by 0 bases and J by 6 bases; unmatched bases: 5.

This clonotype was picked up many times. The chain recombines TRBV3-1 with TRBJ2-3; no definite D call. Per germline, CDR1 LGHDT and CDR2 YNNKEL (reference sequence). The CDR3 loop spans 15 amino acids. The ends were cut back, 1 base at V and 5 bases at J, with 13 bases in the middle. The DNA for the CDR3 is TGTGCCAGCAGCCAAGGAACGATCCCCCTAGATACGCAGTATTTT. It encodes CASSQGTIPLDTQYF.

This clonotype was observed many times. The chain employs TRBV29-1 and TRBJ1-2, with 7 nucleotides matching TRBD1. Looked up from germline, CDR1 is SQVTM and CDR2 is ANQGSEA. The CDR3 is 14 amino acids. CDR3 residues: CSVLGTAANYGYTF. In DNA, the CDR3 is TGCAGTGTACTCGGGACAGCAGCTAACTATGGCTACACCTTC. Drawing the rest from reference TRBV29-1 and TRBJ1-2, the complete variable domain is SAVISQKPSRDICQRGTSLTIQCQVDSQVTMMFWYRQQPGQSLTLIATANQGSEATYESGFVIDKFPISRPNLTFSTLTVSNMSPEDSSIYLCSVLGTAANYGYTFGSGTRLTVV.

This clonotype was detected ten times or more. The chain carries TRBV29-1 and TRBJ2-3; D not resolved. The V and J ends lost 6 bases and 2 bases respectively, with 9 bases between them. This CDR3 has 12 amino acids. From germline, CDR1 is SQVTM and CDR2 ANQGSEA. As DNA, the CDR3 is TGCAGCGTCCAAGTCTCCACAGATACGCAGTATTTT. Residues: CSVQVSTDTQYF.

This clonotype has at least ten counts. The chain has TRBV7-2 and TRBJ1-2; no definite D call. The V end was cut by 3 bases, the J end by 2 bases, with 1 base between. Germline lookup yields CDR1 SGHTA and CDR2 FQGNSA. The CDR3 extends over 11 amino acids. Here the CDR3 DNA reads TGTGCCAGCAGCTTCAACTATGGCTACACCTTC. Translated: CASSFNYGYTF.

Many counts were recorded for this clonotype. The chain links TRBV7-2 to TRBJ2-3, with a tentative D call TRBD2 (5 bases). In germline, CDR1 is SGHTA, CDR2 FQGNSA. Trimming pared 5 bases from V and 2 bases from J, leaving 20 bases between. This CDR3 region has 17 residues. The CDR3 reads CASSHAGHSQPTDTQYF. CDR3 nucleotide sequence: TGTGCCAGCAGCCACGCGGGTCACAGCCAACCCACAGATACGCAGTATTTT.

This clonotype was detected a few times. The chain recombines TRBV28 with TRBJ1-3; possibly TRBD1 for D (5 bases). The germline gives CDR1 MDHEN, CDR2 SYDVKM. Trimming took off 4 bases at V and 1 base at J, with 8 bases between the two ends. This CDR3 comprises 14 residues. The CDR3 loop is CASSWGKSGNTIYF. DNA for the CDR3: TGTGCCAGCAGTTGGGGGAAGTCTGGAAACACCATATATTTT. The full variable domain, completed using reference TRBV28 and TRBJ1-3, is DVKVTQSSRYLVKRTGEKVFLECVQDMDHENMFWYRQDPGLGLRLIYFSYDVKMKEKGDIPEGYSVSREKKERFSLILESASTNQTSMYLCASSWGKSGNTIYFGEGSWLTVV.

The chain employs TRBV7-2 and TRBJ1-1; possibly TRBD1 for D (6 bases). Trimming stripped 5 bases from V and 4 bases from J, with 14 bases between. Germline lookup yields CDR1 SGHTA and CDR2 FQGNSA. The CDR3 spans 14 residues. The CDR3 region is CASSPQGYSTEAFF. CDR3 sequence (DNA): TGTGCCAGCAGCCCGCAGGGGTATAGCACTGAAGCTTTCTTT.

As regards this clonotype: Being one base from a much bigger clone, this may be a read error. The chain joins TRBV3-1 to TRBJ2-1; D unclear. Germline CDR1 is LGHDT and CDR2 is YNNKEL (reference sequence). The CDR3 is 15 amino acids. The CDR3 nucleotides read TGTGCCACCAGCCATCACGGTAGCTCCTACAATGAGCAGTTCTTC. Protein sequence: CATSHHGSSYNEQFF.

This clonotype was recorded a few times. The chain joins TRBV2 to TRBJ2-1; 7 bases are shared with TRBD2. V lost 4 bases to trimming and J lost 0 bases; unmatched junction nucleotides: 9. Per germline, CDR1 SNHLY and CDR2 FYNNEI. The CDR3 runs 17 residues. CDR3 sequence (DNA): TGTGCCAGCAGTGGGTACATAGCGGGCAGCTCCTACAATGAGCAGTTCTTC. Residues: CASSGYIAGSSYNEQFF.

This clonotype showed up many times. This sequence joins TRBV20-1 and TRBJ2-7; 13 nucleotides align to TRBD2. Germline V gene lookup returns CDR1 DFQATT and CDR2 SNEGSKA (reference sequence). The CDR3 contains 14 residues. With 5 bases clipped from V and 4 bases from J, the junction kept 5 bases outside the gene matches. In DNA form, the CDR3 reads TGCAGTGCTCAAAGGACTAGCGGGAGATACGAGCAGTACTTC. Translating it yields CSAQRTSGRYEQYF.